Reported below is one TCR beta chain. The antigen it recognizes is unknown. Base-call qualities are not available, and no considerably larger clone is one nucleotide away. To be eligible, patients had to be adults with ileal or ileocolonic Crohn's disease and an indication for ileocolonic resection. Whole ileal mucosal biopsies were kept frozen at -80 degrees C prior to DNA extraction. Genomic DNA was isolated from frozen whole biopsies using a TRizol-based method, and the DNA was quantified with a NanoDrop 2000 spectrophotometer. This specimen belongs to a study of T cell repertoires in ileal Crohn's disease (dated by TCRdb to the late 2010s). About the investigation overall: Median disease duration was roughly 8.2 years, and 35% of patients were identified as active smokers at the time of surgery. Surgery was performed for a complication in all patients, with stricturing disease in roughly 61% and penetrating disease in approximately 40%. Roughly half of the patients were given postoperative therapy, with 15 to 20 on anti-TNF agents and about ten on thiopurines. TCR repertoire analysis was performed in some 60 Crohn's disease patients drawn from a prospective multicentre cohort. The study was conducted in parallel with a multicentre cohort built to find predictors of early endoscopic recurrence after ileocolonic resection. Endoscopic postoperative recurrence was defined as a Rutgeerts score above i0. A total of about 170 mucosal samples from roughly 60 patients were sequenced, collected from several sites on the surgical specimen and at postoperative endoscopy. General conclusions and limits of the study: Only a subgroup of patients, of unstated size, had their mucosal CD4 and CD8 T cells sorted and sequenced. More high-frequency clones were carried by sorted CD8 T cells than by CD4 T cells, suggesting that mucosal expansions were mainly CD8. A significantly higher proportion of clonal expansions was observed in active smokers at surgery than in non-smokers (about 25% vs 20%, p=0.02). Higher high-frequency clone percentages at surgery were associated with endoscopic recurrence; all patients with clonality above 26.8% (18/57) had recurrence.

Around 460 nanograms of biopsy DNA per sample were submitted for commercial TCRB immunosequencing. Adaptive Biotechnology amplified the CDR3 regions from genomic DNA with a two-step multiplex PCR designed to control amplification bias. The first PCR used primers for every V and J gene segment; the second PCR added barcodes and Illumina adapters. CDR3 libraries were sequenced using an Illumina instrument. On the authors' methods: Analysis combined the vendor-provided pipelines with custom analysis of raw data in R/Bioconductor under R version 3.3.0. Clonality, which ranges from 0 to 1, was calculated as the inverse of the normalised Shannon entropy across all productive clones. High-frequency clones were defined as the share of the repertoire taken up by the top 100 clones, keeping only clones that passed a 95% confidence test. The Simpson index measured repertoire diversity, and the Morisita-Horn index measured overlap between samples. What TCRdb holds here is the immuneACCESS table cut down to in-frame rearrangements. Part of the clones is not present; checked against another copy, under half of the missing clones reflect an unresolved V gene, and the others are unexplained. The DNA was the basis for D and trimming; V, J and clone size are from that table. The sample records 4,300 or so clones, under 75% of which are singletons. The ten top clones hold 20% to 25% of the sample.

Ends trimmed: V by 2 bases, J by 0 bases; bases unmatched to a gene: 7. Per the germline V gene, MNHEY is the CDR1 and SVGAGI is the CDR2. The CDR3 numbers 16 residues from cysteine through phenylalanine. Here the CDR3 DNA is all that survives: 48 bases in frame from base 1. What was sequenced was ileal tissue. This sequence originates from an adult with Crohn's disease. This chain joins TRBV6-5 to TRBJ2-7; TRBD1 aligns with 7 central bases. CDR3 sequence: CASSYRTGRFSYEQYF. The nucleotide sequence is TGTGCCAGCAGTTACCGGACAGGAAGGTTCTCCTACGAGCAGTACTTC.